This T cell receptor beta chain was identified during a study of cytomegalovirus exposure and HLA in healthy donors. Study background: About 200 million T cells yielded roughly 120 million unique TCR beta sequences in earlier analysis. The Caucasian-associated ancestry cluster contained 81% of the approximately 390 genotyped donors.

Amplification used 60 Vbeta primers and 13 Jbeta primers. Profiling relied on immunoSEQ multiplex PCR, and the TCRdb table lists in-frame clones only, not all of them. The sample carries 100,000 to 120,000 clones, 76% recorded once. Germline CDR1 is GTSNPN and CDR2 is SVGIG (reference sequence). The CDR3 is 12 amino acids. The J segment lost 6 bases and the V segment lost 2 bases, leaving 4 bases of the junction unmatched. Among the donors, all were healthy bone marrow donors. The TCR was taken from a man aged 25-45 years in good health and CMV-seropositive. The specimen sequenced was PBMCs. This chain joins TRBV30 and TRBJ2-7, with TRBD2 matching over 7 bases. CDR3 coding DNA: TGTGCCTGGAGTTTGGGGGGGTCCGAGCAGTACTTC. Encoded protein: CAWSLGGSEQYF. Combining the CDR3 with reference TRBV30 and TRBJ2-7 gives the whole variable domain SQTIHQWPATLVQPVGSPLSLECTVEGTSNPNLYWYRQAAGRGLQLLFYSVGIGQISSEVPQNLSASRPQDRQFILSSKKLLLSDSGFYLCAWSLGGSEQYFGPGTRLTVT.